This T cell receptor (beta chain) was captured by sequencing in a study of shared clonotypes between healthy human individuals. Germline assignment: CDR1 SGHRS and CDR2 YFSETQ. The CDR3 is 13 residues long. With 7 bases removed from V and 2 bases from J, the gap between germline ends came to 12 bases. Execution of the assay was at deep level. The method was immunoSEQ multiplex PCR; TCRdb's version includes in-frame clones alone and lacks a portion of them. Among about 2.5 million clones listed, under 95% were seen once. This clonotype originated in a man aged 18 to 30 in good health. Some clones in this sample may be carry-over from other donors' samples. This chain uses TRBV5-1 with TRBJ2-5, with D tentatively TRBD2 (6 bases). Sequenced: naive CD4+ T cells from PBMCs. Subset indicated: CD45RA+ positively selected. CDR3 protein: CASGRELQETQYF. The DNA for the CDR3 is TGCGCCAGCGGCCGGGAGTTACAAGAGACCCAGTACTTC. Full variable domain (missing parts from reference TRBV5-1 and TRBJ2-5): KAGVTQTPRYLIKTRGQQVTLSCSPISGHRSVSWYQQTPGQGLQFLFEYFSETQRNKGNFPGRFSGRQFSNSRSEMNVSTLELGDSALYLCASGRELQETQYFGPGTRLLVL.